The clone carrying this TCR beta chain was seen a few times. Its antigen remains unknown. The data originate from a study of T cells in Graves' hyperthyroidism and ophthalmopathy. The CDR3 runs 14 residues. Between the trimmed V and J ends, which lost 2 bases and 5 bases, there was a span of 10 bases. CDR1 is SGHVS, CDR2 FQNEAQ, per germline. Overall study results and limits: Most clonotypes expanded in the thyroid (above 0.001) were also present in blood.

Amplified TCR beta CDR3 regions came from RNA transcripts. Initially, a first-round RT-PCR of the TCR CDR3 employed the HTBI primer set. TCRdb used MiXCR to reprocess the multiplex PCR reads, holding one entry per CDR3 protein. In the table there are roughly 380,000 distinct CDR3 sequences, less than 15% of which are singletons. Uncontrolled infection, other autoimmune disease, pregnancy and lactation each barred patients from inclusion. This chain joins TRBV7-8 and TRBJ1-5; perhaps TRBD1 as D (5 bases). The clonotype originates from a young man with Graves' hyperthyroidism that later progressed to Graves' ophthalmopathy. The sequencing sample was made of blood. The CDR3 DNA reads as TGTGCCAGCAGCTTATTAGGGGCGGATCAGCCCCAGCATTTT. Protein: CASSLLGADQPQHF.